What follows describes a single T cell receptor beta chain. Its antigen is as yet unknown. This record comes from a study of beta chain features in type 1 diabetes. About the research overall: Patients looked much like healthy donors when it came to age, gender and cell yields. Study-wide results and caveats: With patients and controls alike, PCR might favor shorter templates to an equal degree. Compared with healthy donors, patients appeared to share more similar naive, central memory and regulatory TCRB repertoires. cDNA-based reads could over-represent cells with high TCR expression.

CDR1 and CDR2 (germline): KGHSY, FQNENV. V lost 4 bases and J lost 0, with 9 bases in between. This CDR3 has 14 amino acids. Investigators reverse transcribed all isolated RNA, so they sequenced expressed TCRB transcripts. Assay: immunoSEQ multiplex PCR; the TCRdb copy retains only in-frame clones and omits some. The sample lists approximately 110,000 clones; almost 40% were seen once. The genes are TRBV16 and TRBJ1-1; D gene uncertain. This TCR derives from a woman younger than 30 in good health. Sequences were obtained from stem cell memory CD4+ T cells from blood. CDR3: CASSRATLNTEAFF. CDR3 nucleotides: TGTGCCAGCAGCCGAGCTACCCTGAACACTGAAGCTTTCTTT.